The 19 T cell receptor beta chains presented below share a single source sample, sequenced in a study of human T cells and chemical hapten exposure. Time point of the sample: patch test 2, 6 weeks after DPC sensitization. Documented treatment: therapeutic diphenylcyclopropenone sensitization with weekly scalp DPC. TCRdb fed the RACE reads into MiXCR, producing one record per CDR3 protein. The repertoire holds hundreds of thousands of distinct CDR3 sequences, with nearly 6.5% as singletons. This material consisted of whole blood, taken in connection with sensitization to the hapten diphenylcyclopropenone (DPC). The receptors shown here come from a woman in her late teens or twenties with alopecia areata. Some clones in this sample may be carry-over from other donors' samples.

This chain joins TRBV18 and TRBJ2-3; TRBD1 agrees at 7 bases. The germline CDR1 and CDR2 sequences are KGHSH and LQKENI. Trimming took 3 bases from V and 2 from J; bases not matched to a gene: 5. The CDR3 is made up of 15 amino acids. The CDR3 DNA sequence: TGTGCCAGCTCACCGATGACAGGGACCACAGATACGCAGTATTTT. It encodes CASSPMTGTTDTQYF.

This clonotype was observed at least ten times. The V gene is TRBV5-1, the J gene TRBJ1-1, with 10 positions matching TRBD1. The CDR3 consists of 14 residues. Per germline, CDR1 SGHRS and CDR2 YFSETQ. V trimming: 4 bases; J trimming: 3 bases; junction bases outside the gene matches: 3. In DNA form, the CDR3 reads TGCGCCAGCAGCGGGACAGGGGTTCACACTGAAGCTTTCTTT. Translating it yields CASSGTGVHTEAFF.

This clonotype was counted at least ten times. The gene calls are TRBV6-2 or TRBV6-3 and TRBJ2-1; D is ambiguous. V shed 6 bases and J shed 5 bases, with 11 bases lying between them. The germline V gene encodes CDR1 MNHEY and CDR2 SVGEGT. This CDR3 has 13 amino acids. The CDR3 loop is CASRFGYNNEQFF. The CDR3 bases are TGTGCCAGCAGGTTCGGGTATAACAATGAGCAGTTCTTC.

This clonotype has more than one count but fewer than ten. This chain links TRBV13 with TRBJ2-7; a possible D gene is TRBD1 (6 bases). Trimming shortened V by 3 bases and J by 7 bases, and 19 bases separated the two germline ends. CDR3 size: 15 residues. Germline values: CDR1 PRHDT, CDR2 FYEKMQ (reference sequence). In nucleotides, the CDR3 is TGTGCCAGCAGCTTCCAAACAGGGTTACTGCGAGAGCAGTACTTC. It codes for CASSFQTGLLREQYF.

The V call is TRBV11-3, the J call TRBJ2-3; perhaps TRBD2 as D (6 bases). CDR3 size: 16 residues. Deletions cut 0 bases from V and 0 bases from J, with 10 bases between. From germline, CDR1 is SGHNT and CDR2 YENEEA. The CDR3 DNA is TGTGCCAGCAGCTTAGATGGGACTCAAAGCACAGATACGCAGTATTTT. Amino acid sequence: CASSLDGTQSTDTQYF.

This clonotype was observed many times. The CDR3 coding sequence is TGCAGTGCTAGAGGGGCAGGGCTGAACACTGAAGCTTTCTTT. Amino acid sequence: CSARGAGLNTEAFF. The rearrangement uses TRBV20-1 and TRBJ1-1; D is possibly TRBD1 (5 bases). The length of the CDR3 is 14 residues. CDR1 and CDR2 from the germline V gene are DFQATT and SNEGSKA (reference sequence). V was cut by 1 base and J by 0 bases, with 9 bases left in between.

Concerning this clonotype: The CDR3 ends on some other residue instead of the conserved phenylalanine or tryptophan, so this is likely a read error. The V gene is TRBV28, the J gene TRBJ1-5, with a tentative D call TRBD1 (6 bases). The V end was cut by 5 bases, the J end by 2 bases, with 16 bases between. Germline-derived CDR1 and CDR2 are MDHEN and SYDVKM. There are 16 residues in the CDR3. This CDR3 reads CASSPLGGEGNQPQHL. The CDR3 bases are TGTGCCAGCAGTCCCTTAGGGGGTGAGGGCAATCAGCCCCAGCATTTA.

In this sample, this clonotype turned up many times. The chain employs TRBV3-1 and TRBJ1-1, with D possibly matching TRBD1 (5 bases). Germline V gene lookup returns CDR1 LGHDT and CDR2 YNNKEL (reference sequence). The CDR3 spans 13 residues. The V gene lost 5 bases and the J gene lost 5 bases, with 12 bases spanning the gap. The CDR3 is CASSGITGTEAFF. The CDR3 region has the DNA TGTGCCAGCAGCGGGATCACAGGAACTGAAGCTTTCTTT.

This clonotype was picked up a small number of times. The rearrangement joins TRBV7-9 to TRBJ2-2; a weak D match, TRBD2 (5 bases). The CDR3 has 17 residues. CDR1 and CDR2 (germline): SEHNR, FQNEAQ (reference sequence). The V and J ends lost 3 bases and 0 bases respectively, with 14 bases between them. The CDR3 loop is CASSLGDWGPNTGELFF. The CDR3 nucleotides read TGTGCCAGCAGCTTGGGAGATTGGGGTCCGAACACCGGGGAGCTGTTTTTT.

This clonotype was seen ten or more times. V is TRBV27 and J is TRBJ1-6, with a tentative D call TRBD1 (5 bases). The CDR3 runs 14 residues. Trimming shortened V by 2 bases and J by 10 bases, and 12 bases separated the two germline ends. Germline V gives CDR1 MNHEY, CDR2 SMNVEV (reference sequence). CDR3 in amino acids: CASSLEGMGSPLHF. CDR3 DNA sequence: TGTGCCAGCAGTTTAGAGGGGATGGGCTCACCCCTCCACTTT.

This clonotype was detected many times. This chain connects TRBV6-5 to TRBJ2-2; 8 nucleotides line up with TRBD1. There are 15 residues in the CDR3. The germline V gene encodes CDR1 MNHEY and CDR2 SVGAGI. The ends lost 6 bases at V and 6 bases at J; junction bases unmatched: 9. CDR3 nucleotides: TGTGCCAGCAGGATAGGACAGGGAGAATCCGGGGAGCTGTTTTTT. The encoded protein is CASRIGQGESGELFF.

This clonotype has at least ten counts. The chain recombines TRBV6-2 or TRBV6-3 with TRBJ1-6; D remains ambiguous. Deletions cut 3 bases from V and 7 bases from J, with 10 bases between. The CDR3 runs 14 residues. Germline V gene data show CDR1 as MNHEY and CDR2 as SVGEGT. The CDR3 spells CASSYLLHNSPLHF. In DNA form, the CDR3 reads TGTGCCAGCAGTTATCTTCTGCACAATTCACCCCTCCACTTT.

This clonotype was seen more than once but under ten times. This chain uses TRBV7-8 with TRBJ2-3; D possibly corresponds to TRBD1 (6 bases). V lost 5 bases, J lost 0 bases, and 15 bases lay in between. Germline V gene sequence: CDR1 SGHVS, CDR2 FQNEAQ. The CDR3 has 16 residues. DNA of the CDR3: TGTGCCAGCAGCAGGACAGTGGGAAGAAGCACAGATACGCAGTATTTT. This translates into CASSRTVGRSTDTQYF.

This clonotype showed up just a few times. V usage is TRBV28 and J usage is TRBJ1-4; D might be TRBD1 (5 bases). The germline V gene has CDR1 MDHEN and CDR2 SYDVKM. Trimming left V 10 bases short and J 6 bases short, with 24 bases between. The CDR3 length is 16 residues. The CDR3 coding sequence is TGTGCCACTAGACCCCAGGTTTCGGGACTTTATGAAAAACTGTTTTTT. Its protein is CATRPQVSGLYEKLFF.

The chain joins TRBV6-1 to TRBJ1-6; 12 bases line up with TRBD1. CDR3 length equals 18 residues. The germline gives CDR1 MNHNS, CDR2 SASEGT. V lost 3 bases and J lost 8; bases outside the gene matches: 11. CDR3 sequence: CASSDRDRGRFLDSPLHF. Written as DNA, the CDR3 is TGTGCCAGCAGTGACCGGGACAGGGGGCGATTTTTGGATTCACCCCTCCACTTT.

This clonotype was found a few times. The chain has TRBV7-9 and TRBJ1-1, with TRBD1 as a possible D gene (5 bases). Germline V gene data show CDR1 as SEHNR and CDR2 as FQNEAQ (reference sequence). The CDR3 spans 12 residues. Deletions cut 9 bases from V and 1 base from J, with 9 bases between. CDR3: CASRGGNTEAFF. CDR3 coding DNA: TGTGCCAGTCGGGGGGGGAACACTGAAGCTTTCTTT.

This clonotype was seen a handful of times. The J gene is TRBJ2-7, the V gene TRBV7-2; no clear D gene. This CDR3 has 14 residues. CDR1 SGHTA and CDR2 FQGNSA come from the germline V gene. V lost 0 bases to trimming and J lost 0 bases, with 6 bases between them. CDR3 in DNA: TGTGCCAGCAGCTTAGCGGCGAGCTCCTACGAGCAGTACTTC. Residues: CASSLAASSYEQYF.

There are a few counts of this clonotype. The J gene is TRBJ1-2, the V gene TRBV6-5; TRBD1 agrees at 8 bases. The germline V gene encodes CDR1 MNHEY and CDR2 SVGAGI. V shed 6 bases, J shed 4 bases, and the junction held 7 bases outside the gene matches. CDR3 length: 14 residues. As DNA, the CDR3 is TGTGCCAGCAGGTCGGGACAGGAAAGCTATGGCTACACCTTC. It is translated as CASRSGQESYGYTF.

This clonotype has ten or more counts. This chain links TRBV18 with TRBJ2-1; D unresolved. From germline, CDR1 is KGHSH and CDR2 LQKENI. V shed 3 bases and J shed 6 bases, with 9 bases lying between them. The CDR3 covers 13 residues. CDR3 in amino acids: CASSPQSPNEQFF. DNA of the CDR3: TGTGCCAGCTCACCGCAAAGCCCCAATGAGCAGTTCTTC.